This entry concerns a single T cell receptor (beta chain). Study processing details: Reference gene primer amplification in the assay estimated nucleated cell counts. The assay was immunoSEQ multiplex PCR, and TCRdb's table has in-frame clones only and misses some. V, J and clone size are those of that table, while D and trimming were read from the DNA. The sample shows 200,000 to 250,000 clones, 70% to 85% of them seen only once. Germline assignment: CDR1 SGDLS and CDR2 YYNGEE. The CDR3 covers 14 residues. J gave up 7 bases and V 4 bases, and 7 bases lay outside the gene matches. The data originate from a study of blood T cell repertoires in COVID-19. Study-level background: Donors in the United States, Italy and Spain gave samples during acute or convalescent COVID-19. Sample material is recorded as cDNA or gDNA derived from T cells, B-cell-depleted T cells, or PBMCs.

The sequencing sample was made of peripheral blood. The J gene is TRBJ1-2, the V gene TRBV9, with 10 bases identical to TRBD1. This TCR was sampled from a man aged 45-60 years with active or convalescent COVID-19. Here the CDR3 DNA reads TGTGCCAGCAGCCCTCGGGACAGGGGAGGTGGCTACACCTTC. It codes for CASSPRDRGGGYTF.